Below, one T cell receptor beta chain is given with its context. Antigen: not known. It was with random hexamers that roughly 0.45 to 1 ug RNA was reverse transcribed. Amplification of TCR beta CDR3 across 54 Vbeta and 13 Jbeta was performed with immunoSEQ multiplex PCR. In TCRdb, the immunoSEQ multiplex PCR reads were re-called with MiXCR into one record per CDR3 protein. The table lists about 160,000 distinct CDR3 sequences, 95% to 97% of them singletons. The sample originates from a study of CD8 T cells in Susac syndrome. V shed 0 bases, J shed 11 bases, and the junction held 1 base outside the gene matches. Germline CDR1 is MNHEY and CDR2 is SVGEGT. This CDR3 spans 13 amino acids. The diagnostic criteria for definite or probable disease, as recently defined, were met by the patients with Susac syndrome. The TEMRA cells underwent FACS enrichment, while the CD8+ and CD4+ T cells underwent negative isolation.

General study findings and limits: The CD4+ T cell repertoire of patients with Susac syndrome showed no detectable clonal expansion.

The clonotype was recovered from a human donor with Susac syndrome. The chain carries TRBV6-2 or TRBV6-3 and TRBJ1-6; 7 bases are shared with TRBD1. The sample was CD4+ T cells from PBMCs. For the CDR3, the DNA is TGTGCCAGCAGTTACTCGACAGGGACACCCCTCCACTTT. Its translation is CASSYSTGTPLHF.